The sequence of this TCR beta chain was determined in a study of T cells in localized non-small cell lung cancer. The repertoire was sequenced with immunoSEQ multiplex PCR; TCRdb's copy has only in-frame clones and lacks some. Counted here are fewer than 100,000 clones, about 84% occurring once; the ten biggest clones make up roughly 9.8%. CDR3 length: 13 amino acids. Germline CDR1 and CDR2: SGHTA and FQGNSA. V lost 5 bases to trimming and J lost 7 bases; unmatched junction nucleotides: 7. A word on this clone: Its antigen remains unknown.

Study results and limitations: Across samples, adjacent lung featured a median approximately 56 of the top 100 tumor clones. Among the tissues sampled, uninvolved adjacent lung had the highest T cell clonality, above tumor.

This sequence joins TRBV7-2 and TRBJ2-5; 7 nucleotides match TRBD1. The TCR sequence derives from a female donor aged 60 or older with stage I lung adenocarcinoma. The specimen comprised peripheral blood, sampled before any cancer treatment. The CDR3 loop reads CASSPGTAATQYF. As DNA, the CDR3 is TGTGCCAGCAGCCCGGGGACAGCCGCGACCCAGTACTTC.